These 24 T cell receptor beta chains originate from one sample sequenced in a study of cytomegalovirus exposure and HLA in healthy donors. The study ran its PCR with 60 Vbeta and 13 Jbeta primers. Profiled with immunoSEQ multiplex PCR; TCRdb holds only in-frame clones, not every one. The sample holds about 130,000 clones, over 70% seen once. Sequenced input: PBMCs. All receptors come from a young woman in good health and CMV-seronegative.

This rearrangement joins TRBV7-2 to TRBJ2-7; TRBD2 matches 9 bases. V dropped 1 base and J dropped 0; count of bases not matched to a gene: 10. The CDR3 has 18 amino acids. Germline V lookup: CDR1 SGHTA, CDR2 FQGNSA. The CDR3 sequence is CASSLVRAGGPYSYEQYF. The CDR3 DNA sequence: TGTGCCAGCAGCTTAGTCCGAGCGGGAGGCCCGTACTCCTACGAGCAGTACTTC. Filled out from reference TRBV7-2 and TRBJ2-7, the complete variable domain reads GAGVSQSPSNKVTEKGKDVELRCDPISGHTALYWYRQSLGQGLEFLIYFQGNSAPDKSGLPSDRFSAERTGGSVSTLTIQRTQQEDSAVYLCASSLVRAGGPYSYEQYFGPGTRLTVT.

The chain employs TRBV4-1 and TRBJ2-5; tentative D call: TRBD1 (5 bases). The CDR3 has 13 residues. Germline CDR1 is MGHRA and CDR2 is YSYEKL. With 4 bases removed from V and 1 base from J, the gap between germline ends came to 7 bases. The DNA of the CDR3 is TGCGCCAGCAGCCGACAGATCCAAGAGACCCAGTACTTC. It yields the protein CASSRQIQETQYF.

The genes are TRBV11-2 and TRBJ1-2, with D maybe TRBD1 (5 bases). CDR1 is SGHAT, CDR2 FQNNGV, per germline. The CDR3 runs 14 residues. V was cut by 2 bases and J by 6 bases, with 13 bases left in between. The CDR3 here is CASSLFRRGDGYTF. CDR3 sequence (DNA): TGTGCCAGCAGCTTATTCCGGAGGGGAGATGGCTACACCTTC.

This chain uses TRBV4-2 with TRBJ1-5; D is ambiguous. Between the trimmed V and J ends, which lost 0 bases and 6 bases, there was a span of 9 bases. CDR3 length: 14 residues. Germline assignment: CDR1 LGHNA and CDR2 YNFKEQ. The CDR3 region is CASSQDQGGQPQHF. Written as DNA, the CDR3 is TGTGCCAGCAGCCAAGATCAAGGAGGTCAGCCCCAGCATTTT.

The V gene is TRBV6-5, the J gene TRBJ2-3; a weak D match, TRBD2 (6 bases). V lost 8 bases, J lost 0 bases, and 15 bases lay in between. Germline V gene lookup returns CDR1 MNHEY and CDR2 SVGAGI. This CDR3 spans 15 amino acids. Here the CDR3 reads CASRESGLSTDTQYF. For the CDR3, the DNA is TGTGCCAGCCGCGAAAGCGGGCTTAGCACAGATACGCAGTATTTT.

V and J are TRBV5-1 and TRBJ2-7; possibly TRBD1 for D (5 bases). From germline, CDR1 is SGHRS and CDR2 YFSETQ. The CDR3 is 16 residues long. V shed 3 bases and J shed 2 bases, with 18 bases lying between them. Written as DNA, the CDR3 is TGCGCCAGCAGCTCCGGAATGACAGCTACTCCCTACGAGCAGTACTTC. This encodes CASSSGMTATPYEQYF.

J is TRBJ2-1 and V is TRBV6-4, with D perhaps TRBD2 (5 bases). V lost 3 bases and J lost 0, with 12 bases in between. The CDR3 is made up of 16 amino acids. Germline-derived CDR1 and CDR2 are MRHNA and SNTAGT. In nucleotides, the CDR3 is TGTGCCAGCAGTGATAGGACTTCCGCCTCCTACAATGAGCAGTTCTTC. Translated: CASSDRTSASYNEQFF.

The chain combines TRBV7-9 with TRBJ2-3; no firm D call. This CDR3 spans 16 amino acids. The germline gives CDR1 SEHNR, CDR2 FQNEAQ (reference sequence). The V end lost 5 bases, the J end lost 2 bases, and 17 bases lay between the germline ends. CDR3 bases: TGTGCCAGCAGCCCGGTCTGGGCCTCCACCACAGATACGCAGTATTTT. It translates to CASSPVWASTTDTQYF.

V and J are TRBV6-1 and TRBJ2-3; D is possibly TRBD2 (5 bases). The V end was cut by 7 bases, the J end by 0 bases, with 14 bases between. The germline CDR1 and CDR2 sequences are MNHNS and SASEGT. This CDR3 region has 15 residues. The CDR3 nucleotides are TGTGCCAGCATTAAGGAAGCGGCTAGCACAGATACGCAGTATTTT. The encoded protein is CASIKEAASTDTQYF.

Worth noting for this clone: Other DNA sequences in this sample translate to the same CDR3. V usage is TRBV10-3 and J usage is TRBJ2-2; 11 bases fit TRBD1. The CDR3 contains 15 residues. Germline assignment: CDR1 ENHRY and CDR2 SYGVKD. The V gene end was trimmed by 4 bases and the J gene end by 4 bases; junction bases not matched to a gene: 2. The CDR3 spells CAISAGQGGTGELFF. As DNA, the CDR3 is TGTGCCATCAGTGCGGGACAGGGGGGCACCGGGGAGCTGTTTTTT.

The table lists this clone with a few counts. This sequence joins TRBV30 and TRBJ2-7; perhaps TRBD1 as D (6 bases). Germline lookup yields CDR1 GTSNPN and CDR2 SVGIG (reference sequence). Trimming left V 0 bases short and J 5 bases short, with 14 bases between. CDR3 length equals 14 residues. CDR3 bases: TGTGCCTGGAGTGTATTACAGGGTCGCAACGAGCAGTACTTC. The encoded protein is CAWSVLQGRNEQYF.

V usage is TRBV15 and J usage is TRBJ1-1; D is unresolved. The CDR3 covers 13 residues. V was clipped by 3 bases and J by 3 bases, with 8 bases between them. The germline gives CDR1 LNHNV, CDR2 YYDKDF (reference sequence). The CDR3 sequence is CATSRRQDTEAFF. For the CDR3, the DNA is TGTGCCACCAGCAGGAGGCAAGACACTGAAGCTTTCTTT.

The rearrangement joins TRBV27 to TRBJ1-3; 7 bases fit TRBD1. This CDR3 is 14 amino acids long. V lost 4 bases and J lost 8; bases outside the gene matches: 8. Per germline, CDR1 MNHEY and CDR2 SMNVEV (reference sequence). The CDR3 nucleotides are TGTGCCAGCAGTTACTACGACAGGGAACACACCATATATTTT. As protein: CASSYYDREHTIYF.

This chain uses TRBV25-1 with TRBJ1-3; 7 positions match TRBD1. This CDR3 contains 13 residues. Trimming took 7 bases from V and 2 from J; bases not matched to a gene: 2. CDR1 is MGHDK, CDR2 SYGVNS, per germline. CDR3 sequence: CASIGTAGNTIYF. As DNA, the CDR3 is TGTGCCAGCATAGGGACAGCTGGAAACACCATATATTTT.

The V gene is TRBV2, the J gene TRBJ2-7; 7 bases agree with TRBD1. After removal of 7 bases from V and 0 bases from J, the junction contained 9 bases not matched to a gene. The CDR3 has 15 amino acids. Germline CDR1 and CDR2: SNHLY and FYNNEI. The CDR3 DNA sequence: TGTGCCAGCAAAGGAAGGACAGGAACCTCCTACGAGCAGTACTTC. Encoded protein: CASKGRTGTSYEQYF.

For the CDR3, the DNA is TGTGCCAGCAGTGAAGGTCCAGCGGAGCCCCAGCATTTT. It translates to CASSEGPAEPQHF. This chain joins TRBV2 and TRBJ1-5; no firm D call. Germline V gene sequence: CDR1 SNHLY, CDR2 FYNNEI. This CDR3 contains 13 residues. Trimming cost V 1 base and J 8 bases, with 9 bases left between them.

This CDR3 is CASSLTGGQETQYF. Written as DNA, the CDR3 is TGTGCCAGCAGCTTAACAGGGGGTCAAGAGACCCAGTACTTC. The rearrangement uses TRBV7-9 and TRBJ2-5; 8 bases map to TRBD1. The V gene's germline CDR1 is SEHNR and CDR2 FQNEAQ (reference sequence). The CDR3 is made up of 14 amino acids. J gave up 2 bases and V 2 bases, and 1 base lay outside the gene matches.

The CDR3 DNA follows: TGCGCCAGCAGCGCCCTGACAGGGAAATTGGGCACAGATACGCAGTATTTT. Its protein is CASSALTGKLGTDTQYF. The chain uses TRBV5-1 and TRBJ2-3; 7 bases align to TRBD1. This CDR3 spans 17 amino acids. The V gene end was trimmed by 4 bases and the J gene end by 1 base; junction bases not matched to a gene: 12. CDR1 is SGHRS and CDR2 is YFSETQ in the germline V gene. The full variable domain, its missing parts supplied by reference TRBV5-1 and TRBJ2-3, is KAGVTQTPRYLIKTRGQQVTLSCSPISGHRSVSWYQQTPGQGLQFLFEYFSETQRNKGNFPGRFSGRQFSNSRSEMNVSTLELGDSALYLCASSALTGKLGTDTQYFGPGTRLTVL.

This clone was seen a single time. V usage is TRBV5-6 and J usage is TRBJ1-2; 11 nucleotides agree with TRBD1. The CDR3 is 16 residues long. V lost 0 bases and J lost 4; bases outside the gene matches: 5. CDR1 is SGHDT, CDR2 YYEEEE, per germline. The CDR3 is CASSLGTGGAGYGYTF. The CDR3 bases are TGTGCCAGCAGCTTGGGGACAGGGGGCGCAGGCTATGGCTACACCTTC.

The CDR3 DNA follows: TGCAGTGCTAGAGAACGGGACATTCAGTACTTC. The encoded protein is CSARERDIQYF. The gene calls are TRBV20-1 and TRBJ2-4; unclear D gene. Looked up from germline, CDR1 is DFQATT and CDR2 is SNEGSKA (reference sequence). V was shortened by 0 bases and J by 8 bases, with 5 bases between the two germline ends. This CDR3 contains 11 residues.

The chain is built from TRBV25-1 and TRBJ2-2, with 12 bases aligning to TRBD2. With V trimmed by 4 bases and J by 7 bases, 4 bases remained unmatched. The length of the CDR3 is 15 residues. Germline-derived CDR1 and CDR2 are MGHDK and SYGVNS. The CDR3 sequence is CASSVGLAGSGELFF. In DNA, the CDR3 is TGTGCCAGCAGTGTCGGACTAGCGGGGAGCGGGGAGCTGTTTTTT.

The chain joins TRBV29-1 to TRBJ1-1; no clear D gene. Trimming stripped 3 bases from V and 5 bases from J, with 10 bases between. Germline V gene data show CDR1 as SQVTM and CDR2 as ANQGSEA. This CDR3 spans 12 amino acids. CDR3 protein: CSVEEGSTEAFF. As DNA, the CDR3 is TGCAGCGTTGAGGAGGGTTCGACTGAAGCTTTCTTT.

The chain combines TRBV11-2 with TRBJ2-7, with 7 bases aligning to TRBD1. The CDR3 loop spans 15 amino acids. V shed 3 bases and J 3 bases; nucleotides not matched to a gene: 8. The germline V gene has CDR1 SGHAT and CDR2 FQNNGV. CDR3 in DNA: TGTGCCAGCAGCTTTGAACAGGGGTCCTTCTACGAGCAGTACTTC. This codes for CASSFEQGSFYEQYF.

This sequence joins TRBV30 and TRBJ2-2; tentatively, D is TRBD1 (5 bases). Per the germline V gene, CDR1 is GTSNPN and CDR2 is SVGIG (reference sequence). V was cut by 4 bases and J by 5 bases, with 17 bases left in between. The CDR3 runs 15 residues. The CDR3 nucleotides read TGTGCCTGGAAGGCCCAGGAGAGACAGACCGGGGAGCTGTTTTTT. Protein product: CAWKAQERQTGELFF. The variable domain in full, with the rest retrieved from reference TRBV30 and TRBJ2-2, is SQTIHQWPATLVQPVGSPLSLECTVEGTSNPNLYWYRQAAGRGLQLLFYSVGIGQISSEVPQNLSASRPQDRQFILSSKKLLLSDSGFYLCAWKAQERQTGELFFGEGSRLTVL.